This T cell receptor (beta chain) emerged from a study of cytomegalovirus exposure and HLA in healthy donors. Study-wide findings and caveats: Sequencing probably produced one cluster of sequence variants that were highly shared.

The PCR used 60 Vbeta and 13 Jbeta primers. Produced via immunoSEQ multiplex PCR; TCRdb's table is partial and in-frame only. The ten top clones account for roughly 26%, within a sample of 50,000 or so clones. For this clone: Its antigen is still unknown.

From germline, CDR1 is LNHDA and CDR2 SQIVND (reference sequence). This CDR3 comprises 16 residues. V trimming: 3 bases; J trimming: 0 bases; junction bases outside the gene matches: 5. The sample taken for sequencing was PBMCs. V is TRBV19 and J is TRBJ2-7; 10 bases fit TRBD1. This receptor was taken from a man in his forties in good health and CMV-seropositive. The chain's CDR3 is CASSMNRDRGSYEQYF. The CDR3 nucleotides are TGTGCCAGTAGTATGAACCGGGACAGGGGCTCCTACGAGCAGTACTTC.